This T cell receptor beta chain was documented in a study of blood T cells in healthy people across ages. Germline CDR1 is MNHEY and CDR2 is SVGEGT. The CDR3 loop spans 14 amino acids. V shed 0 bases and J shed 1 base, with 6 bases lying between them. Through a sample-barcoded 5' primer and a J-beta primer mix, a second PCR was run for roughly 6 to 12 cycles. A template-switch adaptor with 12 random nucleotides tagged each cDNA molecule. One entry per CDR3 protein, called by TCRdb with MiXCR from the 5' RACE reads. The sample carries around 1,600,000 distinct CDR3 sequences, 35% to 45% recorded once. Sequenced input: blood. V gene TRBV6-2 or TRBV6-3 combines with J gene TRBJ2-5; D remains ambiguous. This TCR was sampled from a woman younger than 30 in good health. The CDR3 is CASSYSSLQETQYF. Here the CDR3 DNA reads TGTGCCAGCAGTTACTCGAGCCTCCAAGAGACCCAGTACTTC.